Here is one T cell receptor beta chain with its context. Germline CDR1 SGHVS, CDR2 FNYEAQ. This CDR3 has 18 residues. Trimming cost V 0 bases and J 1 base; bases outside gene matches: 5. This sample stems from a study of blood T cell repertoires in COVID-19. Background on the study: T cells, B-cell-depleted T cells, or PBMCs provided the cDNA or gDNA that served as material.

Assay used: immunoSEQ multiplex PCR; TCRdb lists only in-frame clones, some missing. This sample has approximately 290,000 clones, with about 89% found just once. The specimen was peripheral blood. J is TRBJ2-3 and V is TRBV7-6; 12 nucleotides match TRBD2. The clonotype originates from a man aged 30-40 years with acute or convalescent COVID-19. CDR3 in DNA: TGTGCCAGCAGCTTAGCGGCTAGCGGGGGGGCGGGCACAGATACGCAGTATTTT. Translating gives CASSLAASGGAGTDTQYF. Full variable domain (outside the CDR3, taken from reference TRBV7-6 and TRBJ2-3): GAGVSQSPRYKVTKRGQDVALRCDPISGHVSLYWYRQALGQGPEFLTYFNYEAQQDKSGLPNDRFSAERPEGSISTLTIQRTEQRDSAMYRCASSLAASGGAGTDTQYFGPGTRLTVL.